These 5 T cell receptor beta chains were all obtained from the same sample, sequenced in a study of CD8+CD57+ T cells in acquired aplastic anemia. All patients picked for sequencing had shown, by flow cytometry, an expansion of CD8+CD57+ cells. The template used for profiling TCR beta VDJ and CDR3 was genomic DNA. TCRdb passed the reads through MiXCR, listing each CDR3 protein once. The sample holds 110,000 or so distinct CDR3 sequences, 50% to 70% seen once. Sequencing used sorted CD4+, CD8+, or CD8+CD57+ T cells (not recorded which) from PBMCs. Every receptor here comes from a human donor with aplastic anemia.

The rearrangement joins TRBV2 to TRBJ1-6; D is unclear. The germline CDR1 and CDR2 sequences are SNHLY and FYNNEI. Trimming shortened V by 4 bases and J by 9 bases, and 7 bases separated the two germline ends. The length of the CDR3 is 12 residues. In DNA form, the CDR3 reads TGTGCCAGCAGTGTGACAATTTCACCCCTCCACTTT. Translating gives CASSVTISPLHF.

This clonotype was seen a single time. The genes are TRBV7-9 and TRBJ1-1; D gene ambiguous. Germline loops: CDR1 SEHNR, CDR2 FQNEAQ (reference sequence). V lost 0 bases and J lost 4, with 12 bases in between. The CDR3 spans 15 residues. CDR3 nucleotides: TGTGCCAGCAGCTTAGCGCCCACATTGACCACTGAAGCTTTCTTT. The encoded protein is CASSLAPTLTTEAFF.

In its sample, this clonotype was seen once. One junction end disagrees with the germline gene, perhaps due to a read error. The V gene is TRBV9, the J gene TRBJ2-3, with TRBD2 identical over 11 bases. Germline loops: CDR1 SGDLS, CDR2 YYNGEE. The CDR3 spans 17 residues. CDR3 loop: CAGSVAASGRSTDTQYF. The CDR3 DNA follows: TGTGCCGGCAGCGTAGCGGCTAGCGGGAGGAGCACAGATACGCAGTATTTT.

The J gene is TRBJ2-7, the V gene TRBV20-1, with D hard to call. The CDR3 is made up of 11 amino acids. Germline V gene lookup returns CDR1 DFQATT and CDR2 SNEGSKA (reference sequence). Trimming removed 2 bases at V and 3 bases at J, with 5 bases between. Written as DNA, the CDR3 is TGCAGTGCTAGACCTAACTACGAGCAGTACTTC. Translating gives CSARPNYEQYF.

The CDR3 is CASSLARDGSYTF. The DNA of the CDR3 is TGTGCCAGCAGCTTAGCCCGGGACGGGAGCTACACCTTC. The rearrangement joins TRBV7-2 to TRBJ1-2; tentatively, D is TRBD1 (5 bases). CDR3 length: 13 amino acids. V was cut by 0 bases and J by 9 bases, with 11 bases left in between. Germline assignment: CDR1 SGHTA and CDR2 FQGNSA. Full variable domain (remainder filled in from reference TRBV7-2 and TRBJ1-2): GAGVSQSPSNKVTEKGKDVELRCDPISGHTALYWYRQSLGQGLEFLIYFQGNSAPDKSGLPSDRFSAERTGGSVSTLTIQRTQQEDSAVYLCASSLARDGSYTFGSGTRLTVV.